This T cell receptor beta chain was observed in a study of vaccination effects on CD4 cells after COVID-19. Study background: Participants received two doses of either the BNT162b2 or mRNA-1273 vaccine.

Turning to this clone: The antigen is not known.

Clones were sequenced by immunoSEQ multiplex PCR, and TCRdb holds only the in-frame ones, with some missing. The sample has more than 45,000 clones, under 80% seen once. This CDR3 is 15 amino acids long. The V end was cut by 1 base, the J end by 3 bases, with 11 bases between. The germline V gene encodes CDR1 SGHDN and CDR2 FVKESK. Sequencing was preceded by expansion of antigen-specific CD4+ T cells with viral peptide pools in the ViraFEST assay. It was after nine to ten days of culture that CD4+ T cells were isolated. By PCR, the person was confirmed to have had SARS-CoV-2 infection between March and December 2020. Researchers reported culturing 2 million to 2.5 million PBMC in each well, adding around 9.6 IU/ml IL-2 and roughly 10 ug/ml peptides. IL-2 medium supplanted half the medium on days 3 and 7.

The chain joins TRBV14 to TRBJ2-3; D is unclear. The sequence was obtained from a human donor who had a prior SARS-CoV-2 infection. Sequencing used CD4+ T cells from PBMCs cultured with HIV peptides, obtained before COVID-19 vaccination. Regarding subset: HIV-1 Nef peptide pool negative control/reference culture. The CDR3 DNA is TGTGCCAGCAGCCAAGGACTTCTAAGGACAGATACGCAGTATTTT. As protein: CASSQGLLRTDTQYF.